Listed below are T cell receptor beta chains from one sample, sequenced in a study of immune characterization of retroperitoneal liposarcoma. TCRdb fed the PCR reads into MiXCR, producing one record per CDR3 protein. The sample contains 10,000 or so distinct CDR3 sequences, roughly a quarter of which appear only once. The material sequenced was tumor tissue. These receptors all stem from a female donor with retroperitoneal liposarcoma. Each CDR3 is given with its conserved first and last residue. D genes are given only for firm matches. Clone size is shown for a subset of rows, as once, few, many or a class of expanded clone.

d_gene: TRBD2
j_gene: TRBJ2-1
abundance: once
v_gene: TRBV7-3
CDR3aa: CASSLMGTSGRSYNEQFF
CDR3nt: TGTGCCAGCAGCTTAATGGGGACTAGCGGGAGAAGCTACAATGAGCAGTTCTTC

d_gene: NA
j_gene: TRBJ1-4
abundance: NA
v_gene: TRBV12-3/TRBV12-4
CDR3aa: CASSPGRGGTNEKLFF
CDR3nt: TGTGCCAGCAGTCCCGGGCGGGGGGGGACTAATGAAAAACTGTTTTTT

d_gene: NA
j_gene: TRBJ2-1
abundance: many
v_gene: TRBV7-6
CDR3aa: CASSLSGSSYEQFF
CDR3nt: TGTGCCAGCAGCTTAAGCGGGTCTAGTTATGAGCAGTTCTTC

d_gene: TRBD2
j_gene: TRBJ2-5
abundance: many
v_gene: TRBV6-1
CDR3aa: CASSEARASGQETQYF
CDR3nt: TGTGCCAGCAGTGAAGCCCGGGCTAGCGGACAAGAGACCCAGTACTTC

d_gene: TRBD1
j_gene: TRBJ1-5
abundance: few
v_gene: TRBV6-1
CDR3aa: CASRTGGAGNSNQPQHF
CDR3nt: TGTGCCAGCAGGACAGGGGGCGCGGGGAATAGCAATCAGCCCCAGCATTTT

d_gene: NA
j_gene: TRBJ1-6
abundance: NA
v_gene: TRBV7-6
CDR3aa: CANSFGFPAYEQYF
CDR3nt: TGTGCCAACAGCTTCGGATTTCCCGCCTACGAGCAGTACTTT

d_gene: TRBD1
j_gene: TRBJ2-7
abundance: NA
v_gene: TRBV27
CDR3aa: CASSLGYGTGHEQYF
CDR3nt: TGTGCCAGCAGTTTGGGGTACGGGACAGGGCACGAGCAGTACTTC

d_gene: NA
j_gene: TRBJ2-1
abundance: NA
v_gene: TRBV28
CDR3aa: CASSSRRYEQFF
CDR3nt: TGTGCCAGCAGTTCCAGAAGATACGAGCAGTTCTTC

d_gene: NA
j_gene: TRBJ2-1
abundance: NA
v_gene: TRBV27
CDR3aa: CASSLWQRSYNEQFF
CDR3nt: TGTGCCAGCAGTTTGTGGCAGCGGTCCTACAATGAGCAGTTCTTC

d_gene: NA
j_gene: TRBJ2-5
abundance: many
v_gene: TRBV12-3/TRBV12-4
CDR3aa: CASCDSGFQETQYF
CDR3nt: TGTGCCAGTTGTGACTCGGGGTTCCAAGAGACCCAGTACTTC

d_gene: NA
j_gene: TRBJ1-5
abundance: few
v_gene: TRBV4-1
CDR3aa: CASSRAGVVIRNQPQHF
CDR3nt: TGCGCCAGCAGCCGCGCAGGGGTGGTTATTCGAAATCAGCCCCAGCATTTT

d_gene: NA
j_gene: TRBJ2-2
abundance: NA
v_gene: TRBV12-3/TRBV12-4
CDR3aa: CASSPIWGQRTGELFF
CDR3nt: TGTGCCAGCAGTCCCATCTGGGGGCAAAGGACCGGGGAGCTGTTTTTT

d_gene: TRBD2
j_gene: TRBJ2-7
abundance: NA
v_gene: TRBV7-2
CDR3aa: CASSPGGAGKRYEQYF
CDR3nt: TGTGCCAGCAGCCCGGGGGGGGCTGGGAAGCGATACGAGCAGTACTTC

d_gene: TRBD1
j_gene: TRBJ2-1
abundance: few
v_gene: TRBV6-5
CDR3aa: CASSLQGRDDEQFF
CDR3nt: TGTGCCAGCAGTCTACAGGGGCGCGACGATGAGCAGTTCTTC

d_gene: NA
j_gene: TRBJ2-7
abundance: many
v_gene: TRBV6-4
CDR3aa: CASSDSEGLGNEQYF
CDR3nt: TGTGCCAGCAGTGACTCCGAGGGGTTGGGGAATGAGCAGTACTTC

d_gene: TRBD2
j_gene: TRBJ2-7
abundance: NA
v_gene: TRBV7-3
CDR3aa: CASSSGTSGAGYEQYF
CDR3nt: TGTGCCAGCAGCTCCGGGACTAGCGGCGCTGGCTACGAGCAGTACTTC

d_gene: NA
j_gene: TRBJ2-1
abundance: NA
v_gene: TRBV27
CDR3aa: CASKDYQETQFF
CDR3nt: TGTGCCAGCAAGGACTACCAAGAGACCCAGTTCTTC

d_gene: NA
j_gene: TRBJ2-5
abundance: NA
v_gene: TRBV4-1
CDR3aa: CASSQGQAQTQYF
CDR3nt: TGCGCCAGCAGCCAAGGACAGGCACAGACCCAGTACTTC

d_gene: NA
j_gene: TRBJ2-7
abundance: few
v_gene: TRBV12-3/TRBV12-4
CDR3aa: CASVGGGSYNEQYF
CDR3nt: TGTGCCTCCGTGGGGGGGGGCTCCTACAATGAGCAGTACTTC

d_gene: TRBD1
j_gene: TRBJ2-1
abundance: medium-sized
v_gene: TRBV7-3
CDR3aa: CASSPNRHGQGREQFF
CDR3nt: TGTGCCAGCAGCCCTAACCGGCATGGACAGGGTCGCGAGCAGTTCTTC

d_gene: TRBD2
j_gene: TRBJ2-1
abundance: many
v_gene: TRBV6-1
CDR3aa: CASSRLAGGPDEQFF
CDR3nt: TGTGCCAGCAGCCGACTAGCGGGGGGGCCTGATGAGCAGTTCTTC

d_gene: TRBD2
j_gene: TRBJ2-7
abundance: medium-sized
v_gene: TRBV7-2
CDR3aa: CASSLAGGSYEQYF
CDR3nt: TGTGCCAGCAGCTTAGCCGGCGGGAGCTACGAGCAGTACTTC

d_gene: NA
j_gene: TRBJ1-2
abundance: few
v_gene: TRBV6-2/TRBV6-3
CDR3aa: CASSYGRQFYGYTF
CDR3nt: TGTGCCAGCAGTTACGGCAGACAATTCTATGGCTACACCTTC

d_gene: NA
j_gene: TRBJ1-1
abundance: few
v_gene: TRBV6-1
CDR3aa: CASSRVSNTEAFF
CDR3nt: TGTGCCAGCAGCCGTGTCTCAAACACTGAAGCTTTCTTT

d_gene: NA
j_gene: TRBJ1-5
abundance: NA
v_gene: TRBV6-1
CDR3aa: CASRGQDYQPQHF
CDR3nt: TGTGCCAGCAGGGGGCAGGACTATCAGCCCCAGCATTTT

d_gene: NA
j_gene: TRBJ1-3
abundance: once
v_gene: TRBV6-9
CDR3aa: CASSYEQGSGNTIYF
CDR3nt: TGTGCCAGCAGCTATGAGCAAGGCTCTGGAAACACCATATATTTT

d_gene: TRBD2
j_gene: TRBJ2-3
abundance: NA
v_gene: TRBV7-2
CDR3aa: CASSIVAGVVTDTQYF
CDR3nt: TGTGCCAGCAGCATAGTCGCGGGAGTCGTGACAGATACGCAGTATTTT

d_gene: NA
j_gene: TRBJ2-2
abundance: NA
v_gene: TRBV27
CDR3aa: CASSGRTGELFF
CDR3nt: TGTGCCAGCAGTGGGAGAACCGGGGAGCTGTTTTTT

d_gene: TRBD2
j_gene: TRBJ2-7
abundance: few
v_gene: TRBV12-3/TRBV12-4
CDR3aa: CASSLGGGSYNEQYF
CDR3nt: TGTGCCAGCAGTTTGGGCGGGGGGTCCTACAATGAGCAGTACTTC

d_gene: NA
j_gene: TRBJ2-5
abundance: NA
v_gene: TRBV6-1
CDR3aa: CASSLTHQETQYF
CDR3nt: TGTGCCAGCAGTTTGACACACCAAGAGACCCAGTACTTC

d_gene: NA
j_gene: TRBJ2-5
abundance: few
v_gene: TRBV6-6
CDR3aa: CASSYRTGLSEQYF
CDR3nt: TGTGCCAGCAGTTACCGGACGGGGCTCTCTGAGCAGTACTTC

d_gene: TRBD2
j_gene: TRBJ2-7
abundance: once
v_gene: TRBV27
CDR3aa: CASSRVSGRSYEQYF
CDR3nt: TGTGCCAGCAGTAGGGTCAGCGGGAGAAGCTACGAGCAGTACTTC

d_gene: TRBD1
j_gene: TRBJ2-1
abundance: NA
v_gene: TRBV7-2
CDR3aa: CASSDAGQAFNEQFF
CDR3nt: TGTGCCAGCAGCGACGCGGGACAGGCCTTCAATGAGCAGTTCTTC

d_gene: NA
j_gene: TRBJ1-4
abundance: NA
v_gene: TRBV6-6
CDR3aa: CASSLGEGSPNEKLFF
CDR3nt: TGTGCCAGCAGCCTAGGAGAGGGGTCGCCGAATGAAAAACTGTTTTTT

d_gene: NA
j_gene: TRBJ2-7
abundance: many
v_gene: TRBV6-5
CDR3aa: CASSYLWSSYEQYF
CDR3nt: TGTGCCAGCAGTTACCTGTGGAGCTCCTACGAGCAGTACTTC

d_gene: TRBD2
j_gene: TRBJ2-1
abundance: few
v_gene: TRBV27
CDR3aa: CASSWQGGLRNEQFF
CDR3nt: TGTGCCAGCAGTTGGCAGGGAGGGTTACGAAATGAGCAGTTCTTC

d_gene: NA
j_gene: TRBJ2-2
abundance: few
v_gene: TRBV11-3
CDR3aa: CASSLDRQTGELFF
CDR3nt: TGTGCCAGCAGCTTAGATCGGCAGACCGGGGAGCTGTTTTTT

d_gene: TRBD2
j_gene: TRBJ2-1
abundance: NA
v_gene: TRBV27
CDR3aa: CASSFWREREQFF
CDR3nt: TGTGCCAGCAGTTTTTGGCGGGAGAGGGAGCAGTTCTTC

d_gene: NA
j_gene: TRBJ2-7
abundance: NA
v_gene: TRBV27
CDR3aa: CASEGMSYEQYF
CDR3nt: TGTGCCAGCGAGGGAATGTCCTACGAGCAGTACTTC

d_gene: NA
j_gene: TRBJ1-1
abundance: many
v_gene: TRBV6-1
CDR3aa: CASTTRSQAFF
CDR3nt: TGTGCCAGCACAACACGCTCTCAAGCTTTCTTT

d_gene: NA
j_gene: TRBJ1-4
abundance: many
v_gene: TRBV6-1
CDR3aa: CASSETSTNEKLFF
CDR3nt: TGTGCCAGCAGTGAAACATCAACTAATGAAAAACTGTTTTTT

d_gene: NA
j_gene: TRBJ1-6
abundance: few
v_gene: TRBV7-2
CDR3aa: CASSLGARQHSPPLHF
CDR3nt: TGTGCCAGCAGCTTAGGGGCCAGGCAGCATAGTCCACCCCTCCACTTT

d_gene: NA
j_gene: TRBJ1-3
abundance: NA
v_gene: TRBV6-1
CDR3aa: CASSEGAFSGNTIYF
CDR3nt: TGTGCCAGCAGTGAAGGGGCATTCAGTGGAAACACCATATATTTT

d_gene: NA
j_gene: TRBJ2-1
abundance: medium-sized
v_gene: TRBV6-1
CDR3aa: CASSALEGVPYEQFF
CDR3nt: TGTGCCAGCAGTGCCTTAGAAGGGGTCCCCTACGAGCAGTTCTTC

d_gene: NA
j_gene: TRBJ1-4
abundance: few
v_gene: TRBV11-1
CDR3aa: CASSLTAVGEKLFF
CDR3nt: TGTGCCAGCAGCTTAACAGCGGTGGGAGAAAAACTGTTTTTT

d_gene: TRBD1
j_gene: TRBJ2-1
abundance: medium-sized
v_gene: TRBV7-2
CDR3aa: CASSPLGQGAGPYYNEQFF
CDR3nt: TGTGCCAGCAGCCCCCTAGGACAGGGGGCTGGCCCTTACTACAATGAGCAGTTCTTC

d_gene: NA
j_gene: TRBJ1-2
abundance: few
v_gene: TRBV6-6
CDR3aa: CASIARSGYGYTF
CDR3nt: TGTGCCAGCATTGCGCGATCAGGCTATGGCTACACCTTC